The 27 T cell receptor beta chains below come from one sample, sequenced in a study of blood T cell repertoires in COVID-19. Sequencing was performed with immunoSEQ multiplex PCR; in TCRdb, only in-frame clones are kept and a portion is missing. The sample shows 150,000 or so clones, roughly 84% of them seen only once. Sequencing input: PBMCs or T cells enriched from blood (not recorded which). The receptor set was obtained from a man in his sixties who had recovered from COVID-19.

The chain employs TRBV7-2 and TRBJ2-7, with 13 bases matching TRBD2. This CDR3 is 17 amino acids long. Germline V gene sequence: CDR1 SGHTA, CDR2 FQGNSA. V was pared by 5 bases and J by 5 bases, with 12 bases of the junction left unmatched. The CDR3 loop reads CASSLTSGRAGSNEQYF. The CDR3 nucleotides read TGTGCCAGCAGCCTAACTAGCGGGAGGGCCGGGAGCAACGAGCAGTACTTC.

The V call is TRBV7-2, the J call TRBJ2-7, with a possible D match to TRBD1 (5 bases). With 3 bases removed from V and 2 bases from J, the gap between germline ends came to 8 bases. The CDR3 extends over 13 amino acids. CDR1 is SGHTA and CDR2 is FQGNSA in the germline V gene. In DNA, the CDR3 is TGTGCCAGCAGCTTCCAACAGGCCTACGAGCAGTACTTC. As protein: CASSFQQAYEQYF.

V and J are TRBV28 and TRBJ1-5; perhaps TRBD1 as D (5 bases). CDR3 length: 15 amino acids. The V end was cut by 5 bases, the J end by 6 bases, with 17 bases between. From germline, CDR1 is MDHEN and CDR2 SYDVKM. The CDR3 DNA is TGTGCCAGCAGTCCATCGCCCATAGGGGTTCAGCCCCAGCATTTT. Translation: CASSPSPIGVQPQHF.

This sequence joins TRBV2 and TRBJ2-5; 10 bases agree with TRBD1. The CDR3 has 14 amino acids. Germline trimming cut 2 bases from V and 7 bases from J; bases unmatched to any gene: 4. Looked up from germline, CDR1 is SNHLY and CDR2 is FYNNEI. This chain's CDR3 is CASSETGTGVTQYF. CDR3 bases: TGTGCCAGCAGTGAAACGGGGACAGGGGTGACCCAGTACTTC.

V usage is TRBV28 and J usage is TRBJ2-5, with D possibly matching TRBD2 (6 bases). V was cut by 10 bases and J by 1 base, with 16 bases left in between. The CDR3 has 14 amino acids. Germline V gives CDR1 MDHEN, CDR2 SYDVKM. The CDR3 spells CATHRSGGQETQYF. CDR3 sequence (DNA): TGTGCCACCCACCGATCCGGGGGCCAAGAGACCCAGTACTTC. The whole variable domain, filled in from reference TRBV28 and TRBJ2-5, reads DVKVTQSSRYLVKRTGEKVFLECVQDMDHENMFWYRQDPGLGLRLIYFSYDVKMKEKGDIPEGYSVSREKKERFSLILESASTNQTSMYLCATHRSGGQETQYFGPGTRLLVL.

This chain joins TRBV5-1 and TRBJ2-7, with D uncertain. The CDR3 sequence is 16 residues long. From germline, CDR1 is SGHRS and CDR2 YFSETQ. Between the trimmed V and J ends, which lost 0 bases and 3 bases, there was a span of 16 bases. The CDR3: CASSLAPDGAIYEQYF. Here the CDR3 DNA reads TGCGCCAGCAGCTTGGCCCCCGATGGAGCCATCTACGAGCAGTACTTC.

The J gene is TRBJ2-7, the V gene TRBV18; no reliable D call. V shed 5 bases and J shed 2 bases, with 10 bases lying between them. The CDR3 consists of 13 residues. CDR1 and CDR2 (germline): KGHSH, LQKENI. CDR3 nucleotide sequence: TGTGCCAGCTCAGCCTACTCGACCTACGAGCAGTACTTC. It encodes CASSAYSTYEQYF.

The chain employs TRBV5-6 and TRBJ1-3; D ambiguous. This CDR3 contains 14 residues. V dropped 1 base and J dropped 0 bases, with 5 bases sitting between them. Germline-derived CDR1 and CDR2 are SGHDT and YYEEEE. This CDR3 is CASSLFYSGNTIYF. CDR3 sequence (DNA): TGTGCCAGCAGCTTGTTTTACTCTGGAAACACCATATATTTT.

The chain combines TRBV6-5 with TRBJ2-7; 8 positions match TRBD1. Germline V CDR1 and CDR2: MNHEY, SVGAGI. The CDR3 consists of 15 residues. With 8 bases clipped from V and 3 bases from J, the junction kept 12 bases outside the gene matches. The CDR3 spells CASGLRRTGSYEQYF. CDR3 in DNA: TGTGCCAGCGGCCTACGCCGGACAGGGAGCTACGAGCAGTACTTC.

The V and J genes are TRBV6-5 and TRBJ1-2; no clear D. Per germline, CDR1 MNHEY and CDR2 SVGAGI. Trimming stripped 8 bases from V and 8 bases from J, with 12 bases between. CDR3 length: 11 residues. CDR3 nucleotide sequence: TGTGCCAGCGCGACGGAGGGCGGCTACACCTTC. Translation gives CASATEGGYTF.

The chain has TRBV30 and TRBJ2-4; D remains ambiguous. The CDR3 is made up of 15 amino acids. The germline gives CDR1 GTSNPN, CDR2 SVGIG (reference sequence). V lost 0 bases and J lost 6, with 15 bases in between. CDR3 sequence: CAWSVPRQVGNIQYF. The CDR3, as DNA: TGTGCCTGGAGTGTACCTCGACAAGTTGGAAACATTCAGTACTTC.

The chain carries TRBV7-2 and TRBJ2-2, with D maybe TRBD2 (5 bases). This CDR3 comprises 13 residues. Germline V gene lookup returns CDR1 SGHTA and CDR2 FQGNSA. Between the trimmed V and J ends, which lost 8 bases and 4 bases, there was a span of 11 bases. CDR3: CASGRGSTGELFF. CDR3 nucleotide sequence: TGTGCCAGCGGACGGGGATCCACCGGGGAGCTGTTTTTT.

This rearrangement joins TRBV19 to TRBJ1-5; D remains unclear. CDR1 and CDR2 from the germline V gene are LNHDA and SQIVND (reference sequence). V dropped 1 base and J dropped 2 bases, with 12 bases sitting between them. The CDR3 spans 16 residues. The CDR3 reads CASSIGSGLRNQPQHF. In DNA, the CDR3 is TGTGCCAGTAGTATAGGGAGTGGGTTGCGCAATCAGCCCCAGCATTTT.

The rearrangement joins TRBV7-9 to TRBJ2-5, with 7 bases aligning to TRBD1. In germline, CDR1 is SEHNR, CDR2 FQNEAQ (reference sequence). This CDR3 has 14 residues. With 5 bases clipped from V and 2 bases from J, the junction kept 5 bases outside the gene matches. For the CDR3, the DNA is TGTGCCAGCAGCCCCAAGACAGGGCAAGAGACCCAGTACTTC. It is translated as CASSPKTGQETQYF.

The chain is built from TRBV10-3 and TRBJ2-7; D may be TRBD2 (5 bases). There are 19 residues in the CDR3. The V gene's germline CDR1 is ENHRY and CDR2 SYGVKD. The ends were cut back, 2 bases at V and 2 bases at J, with 25 bases in the middle. In nucleotides, the CDR3 is TGTGCCATCAGTGAGACCATAACTAGTAAAGGTTCTGGGGCCTACGAGCAGTACTTC. This translates into CAISETITSKGSGAYEQYF.

The chain employs TRBV6-5 and TRBJ1-1; TRBD1 matches at 7 bases. Trimming cost V 6 bases and J 2 bases; bases outside gene matches: 9. The CDR3 is 15 residues long. The germline V gene has CDR1 MNHEY and CDR2 SVGAGI. In DNA form, the CDR3 reads TGTGCCAGCAGGGCAACGACAGGGTATAACACTGAAGCTTTCTTT. Its protein product is CASRATTGYNTEAFF.

The CDR3 region has the DNA TGTGCCAGCGGGAGGGCCCTTCAGCCCCAGCATTTT. The encoded protein is CASGRALQPQHF. The chain joins TRBV12-3 or TRBV12-4 to TRBJ1-5; D unresolved. Between the trimmed V and J ends, which lost 8 bases and 6 bases, there was a span of 11 bases. CDR3 length: 12 residues.

The rearrangement joins TRBV28 to TRBJ1-3, with D tentatively TRBD1 (5 bases). CDR1 and CDR2 from the germline V gene are MDHEN and SYDVKM. Trimming pared 1 base from V and 0 bases from J, leaving 10 bases between. CDR3 size: 16 residues. The CDR3 here is CASSLSGDGSGNTIYF. As DNA, the CDR3 is TGTGCCAGCAGTTTATCGGGGGATGGCTCTGGAAACACCATATATTTT.

V and J are TRBV27 and TRBJ2-4, with TRBD2 identical over 14 bases. The germline CDR1 and CDR2 sequences are MNHEY and SMNVEV (reference sequence). With 5 bases clipped from V and 4 bases from J, the junction kept 4 bases outside the gene matches. The CDR3 runs to 16 residues. CDR3 nucleotides: TGTGCCAGCAGTCCCCGACTAGCGGGAGGGAAAAACATTCAGTACTTC. Protein: CASSPRLAGGKNIQYF.

This chain joins TRBV6-8 and TRBJ1-2; tentative D call: TRBD1 (5 bases). V was pared by 6 bases and J by 3 bases, with 20 bases between. The CDR3 spans 16 residues. In germline, CDR1 is MNHGY, CDR2 SAAAGT. The DNA for the CDR3 is TGTGCCAGCAGGTGCCCCGTGCGGGGGGTGGACTATGGCTACACCTTC. Encoded protein: CASRCPVRGVDYGYTF.

This rearrangement joins TRBV6-5 to TRBJ2-1, with TRBD2 as a possible D gene (6 bases). The germline gives CDR1 MNHEY, CDR2 SVGAGI. This CDR3 has 14 residues. V was clipped by 6 bases and J by 2 bases, with 11 bases between them. CDR3 loop: CASRTSSTYNEQFF. The CDR3 DNA reads TGTGCCAGCAGGACTAGTTCAACCTACAATGAGCAGTTCTTC.

The DNA of the CDR3 is TGCGCCAGCAGCCCGAGTGGGGCGGGAGCGGTAGATACGCAGTATTTT. Protein sequence: CASSPSGAGAVDTQYF. The V call is TRBV5-1, the J call TRBJ2-3, with 7 bases aligning to TRBD2. The length of the CDR3 is 16 residues. The V gene end was trimmed by 4 bases and the J gene end by 5 bases; junction bases not matched to a gene: 13. The germline V gene has CDR1 SGHRS and CDR2 YFSETQ.

This clone has a single count. The genes are TRBV18 and TRBJ1-2, with D perhaps matching TRBD1 (6 bases). The CDR3 consists of 15 residues. CDR1 KGHSH and CDR2 LQKENI come from the germline V gene. Trimming removed 1 base from V and 5 bases from J, with 14 bases in between. The CDR3 spells CASSPQTLGQYGYTF. The CDR3 DNA follows: TGTGCCAGCTCACCACAGACACTAGGACAGTATGGCTACACCTTC.

The chain has TRBV27 and TRBJ2-1; 11 nucleotides agree with TRBD1. The germline CDR1 and CDR2 sequences are MNHEY and SMNVEV (reference sequence). V lost 5 bases, J lost 8 bases, and 8 bases stayed unmatched. The CDR3 runs 15 residues. CDR3: CASSRSGQGVYEQFF. Here the CDR3 DNA reads TGTGCCAGCAGTCGCTCGGGACAGGGGGTCTATGAGCAGTTCTTC.

This chain connects TRBV5-1 to TRBJ2-7, with D possibly being TRBD2 (6 bases). Germline loops: CDR1 SGHRS, CDR2 YFSETQ. There are 12 residues in the CDR3. Trimming took off 2 bases at V and 4 bases at J, with 7 bases between the two ends. CDR3 in amino acids: CASSFGGYEQYF. For the CDR3, the DNA is TGCGCCAGCAGCTTCGGGGGTTACGAGCAGTACTTC.

About this clone itself: The junction shows a germline mismatch at one end, possibly a read error. The chain carries TRBV2 and TRBJ1-1; D perhaps matches TRBD1 (6 bases). The CDR3 is 13 amino acids. Per the germline V gene, CDR1 is SNHLY and CDR2 is FYNNEI. CDR3 sequence reads: CASSGTGLNEAFF. In nucleotides, the CDR3 is TGTGCCAGTAGTGGAACAGGGCTCAATGAAGCTTTCTTT.

Comment on this clone: A read error may produce the germline difference seen at one junction end. The V gene is TRBV29-1, the J gene TRBJ2-5; 7 positions agree with TRBD1. The CDR3 has 14 residues. CDR1 is SQVTM and CDR2 is ANQGSEA in the germline V gene. Here the CDR3 reads CSGLLQGSEDTQYF. CDR3 nucleotides: TGCAGCGGCCTCCTACAGGGGTCTGAAGACACCCAGTACTTC.